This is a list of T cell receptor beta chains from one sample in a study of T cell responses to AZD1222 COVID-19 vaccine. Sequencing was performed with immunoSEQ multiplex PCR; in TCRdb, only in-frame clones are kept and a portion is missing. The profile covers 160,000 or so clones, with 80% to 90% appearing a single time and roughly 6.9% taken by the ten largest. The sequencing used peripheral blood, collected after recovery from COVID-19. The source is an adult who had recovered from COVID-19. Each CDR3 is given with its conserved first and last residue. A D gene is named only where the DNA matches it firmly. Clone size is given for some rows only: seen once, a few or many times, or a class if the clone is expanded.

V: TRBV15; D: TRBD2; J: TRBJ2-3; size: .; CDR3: CATSRASGGTDTQYF; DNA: TGTGCCACCAGCAGAGCTAGCGGGGGTACAGATACGCAGTATTTT
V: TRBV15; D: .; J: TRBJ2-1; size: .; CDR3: CATSRARGEQFF; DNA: TGTGCCACCAGCAGAGCCCGAGGAGAGCAGTTCTTC
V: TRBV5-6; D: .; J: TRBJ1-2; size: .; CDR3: CASSVLLGGSDGYTF; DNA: TGTGCCAGCAGCGTCCTTCTAGGAGGGTCCGATGGCTACACCTTC
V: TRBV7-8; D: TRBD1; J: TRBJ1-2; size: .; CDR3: CASSPGQGAIYNYGYTF; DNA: TGTGCCAGCAGCCCAGGACAGGGGGCAATTTATAACTATGGCTACACCTTC
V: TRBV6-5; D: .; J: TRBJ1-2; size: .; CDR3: CAIRGAENGYTF; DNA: TGTGCCATCCGGGGGGCGGAGAATGGCTACACCTTC
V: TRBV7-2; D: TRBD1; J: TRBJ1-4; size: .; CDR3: CASSFHGTDEKLFF; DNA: TGTGCCAGCAGCTTCCACGGGACAGATGAAAAACTGTTTTTT
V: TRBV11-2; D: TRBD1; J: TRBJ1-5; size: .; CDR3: CASSPWTGYSNQPQHF; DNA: TGTGCCAGCAGCCCATGGACAGGCTATAGCAATCAGCCCCAGCATTTT
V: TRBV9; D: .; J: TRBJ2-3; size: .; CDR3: CASSVGQGFTDTQYF; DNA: TGTGCCAGCAGCGTAGGGCAGGGATTCACAGATACGCAGTATTTT
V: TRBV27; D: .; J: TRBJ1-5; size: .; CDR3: CASSAYNQPQHF; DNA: TGTGCCAGCAGTGCGTACAATCAGCCCCAGCATTTT
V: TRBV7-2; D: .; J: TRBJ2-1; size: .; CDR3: CASSSSATYNEQFF; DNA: TGTGCCAGCAGCTCCAGCGCCACCTACAATGAGCAGTTCTTC
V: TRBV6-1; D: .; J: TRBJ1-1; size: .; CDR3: CASSDRDFEAFF; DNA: TGTGCCAGCAGCGACCGGGACTTTGAAGCTTTCTTT
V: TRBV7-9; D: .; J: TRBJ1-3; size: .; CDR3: CASSITSISGNTIYF; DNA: TGTGCCAGCAGCATAACGTCAATCTCTGGAAACACCATATATTTT
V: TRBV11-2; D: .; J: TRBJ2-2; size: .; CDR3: CASSLDLVTGELFF; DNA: TGTGCCAGCAGCTTAGATTTGGTGACCGGGGAGCTGTTTTTT
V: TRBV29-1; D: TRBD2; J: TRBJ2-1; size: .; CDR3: CSVEGEASGWNEQFF; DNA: TGCAGCGTTGAAGGCGAGGCTAGCGGATGGAATGAGCAGTTCTTC
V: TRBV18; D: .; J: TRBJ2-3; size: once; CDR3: CASSPLQSGDTQYF; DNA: TGTGCCAGCTCACCACTACAGTCTGGGGATACGCAGTATTTT
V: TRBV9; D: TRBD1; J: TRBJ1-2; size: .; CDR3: CASSVVEGQGQRGYTF; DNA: TGTGCCAGCAGCGTTGTAGAAGGACAGGGGCAACGGGGCTACACCTTC
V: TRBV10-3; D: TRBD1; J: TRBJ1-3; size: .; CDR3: CAIRGDSGWNTIYF; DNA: TGTGCCATCAGGGGGGACAGCGGGTGGAACACCATATATTTT
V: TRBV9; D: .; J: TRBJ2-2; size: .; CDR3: CASRANTGELFF; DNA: TGTGCCAGCAGGGCGAACACCGGGGAGCTGTTTTTT
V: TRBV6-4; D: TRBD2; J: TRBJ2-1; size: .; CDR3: CASSEGLAGYNEQFF; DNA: TGTGCCAGCAGCGAGGGACTAGCGGGCTACAATGAGCAGTTCTTC
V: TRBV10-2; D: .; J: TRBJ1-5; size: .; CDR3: CASRRDQGQPQHF; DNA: TGCGCCAGCAGGAGGGACCAGGGTCAGCCCCAGCATTTT
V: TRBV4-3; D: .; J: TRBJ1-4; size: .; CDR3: CASSQEPRTQLFF; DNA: TGCGCCAGCAGCCAAGAACCCAGGACGCAACTGTTTTTT
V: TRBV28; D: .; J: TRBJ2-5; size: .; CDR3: CASSFGQSGGQETQYF; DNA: TGTGCCAGCAGTTTCGGACAGTCCGGGGGACAAGAGACCCAGTACTTC
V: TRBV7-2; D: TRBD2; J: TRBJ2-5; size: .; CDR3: CASSPGTSYETQYF; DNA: TGTGCCAGCAGCCCCGGGACTAGCTATGAGACCCAGTACTTC
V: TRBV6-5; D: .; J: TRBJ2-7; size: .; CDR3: CASSVGLEQYF; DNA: TGTGCCAGCAGCGTCGGACTCGAGCAGTACTTC
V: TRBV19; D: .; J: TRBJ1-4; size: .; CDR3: CASSMTATNEKLFF; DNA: TGTGCCAGTAGTATGACAGCAACTAATGAAAAACTGTTTTTT
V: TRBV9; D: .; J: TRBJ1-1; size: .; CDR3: CASSVIGTGNTEAFF; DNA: TGTGCCAGCAGCGTCATAGGGACGGGGAACACTGAAGCTTTCTTT
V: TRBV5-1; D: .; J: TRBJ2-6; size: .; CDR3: CASSFSDRGVGANVLTF; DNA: TGCGCCAGCAGCTTCTCCGACCGAGGGGTAGGGGCCAACGTCCTGACTTTC
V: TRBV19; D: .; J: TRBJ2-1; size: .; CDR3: CASTLYGSDEQFF; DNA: TGTGCCAGTACTTTATACGGGAGCGATGAGCAGTTCTTC
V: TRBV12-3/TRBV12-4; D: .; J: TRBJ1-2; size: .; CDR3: CASRAGSWGYTF; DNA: TGTGCCAGCAGGGCAGGCTCTTGGGGCTACACCTTC
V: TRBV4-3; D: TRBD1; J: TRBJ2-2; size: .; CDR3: CASSRAGGITGELFF; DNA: TGCGCCAGCAGCCGTGCAGGGGGAATAACCGGGGAGCTGTTTTTT
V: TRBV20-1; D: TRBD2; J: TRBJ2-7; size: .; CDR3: CSASDRLAGSSYEQYF; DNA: TGCAGTGCTAGTGACCGACTAGCGGGAAGTTCCTACGAGCAGTACTTC